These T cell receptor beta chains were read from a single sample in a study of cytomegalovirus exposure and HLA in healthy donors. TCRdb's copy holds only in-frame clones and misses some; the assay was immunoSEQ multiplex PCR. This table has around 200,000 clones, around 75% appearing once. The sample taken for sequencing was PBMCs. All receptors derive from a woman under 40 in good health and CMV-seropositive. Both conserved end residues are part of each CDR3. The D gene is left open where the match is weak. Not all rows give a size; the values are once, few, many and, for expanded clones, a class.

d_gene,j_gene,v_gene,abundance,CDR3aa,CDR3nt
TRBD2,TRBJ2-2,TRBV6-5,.,CASSYSLAVNTGELFF,TGTGCCAGCAGTTACTCACTAGCGGTTAACACCGGGGAGCTGTTTTTT
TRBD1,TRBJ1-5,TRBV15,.,CATSRADRGYQPQHF,TGTGCCACCAGCAGGGCGGACAGGGGTTATCAGCCCCAGCATTTT
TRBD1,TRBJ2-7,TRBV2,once,CASGARQGEIYEQYF,TGTGCCAGCGGGGCTAGACAGGGAGAAATCTACGAGCAGTACTTC
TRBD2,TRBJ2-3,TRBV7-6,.,CASSLESGRLGTQYF,TGTGCCAGCAGCTTAGAAAGCGGGAGGCTAGGTACGCAGTATTTT
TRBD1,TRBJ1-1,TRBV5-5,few,CASSSGTGGWGTEAFF,TGTGCCAGCAGCTCCGGGACAGGGGGCTGGGGCACTGAAGCTTTCTTT
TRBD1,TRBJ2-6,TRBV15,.,CATSRDRAGANVLTF,TGTGCCACCAGCAGGGACAGGGCTGGGGCCAACGTCCTGACTTTC
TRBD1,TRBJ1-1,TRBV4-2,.,CASSQTGTGGTEAFF,TGTGCCAGCAGCCAAACCGGGACAGGGGGCACTGAAGCTTTCTTT
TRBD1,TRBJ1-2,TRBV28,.,CASSSGTAANYGYTF,TGTGCCAGCAGTTCCGGGACAGCCGCTAACTATGGCTACACCTTC
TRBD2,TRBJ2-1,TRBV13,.,CASSHPSGRTTNEQFF,TGTGCCAGCAGCCACCCTAGCGGGAGAACTACCAATGAGCAGTTCTTC
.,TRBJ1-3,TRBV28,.,CATSFYPTAPHPGNTIYF,TGTGCCACCAGCTTCTATCCTACAGCTCCCCATCCTGGAAACACCATATATTTT
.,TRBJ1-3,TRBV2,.,CASSEVTGGNTIYF,TGTGCCAGCAGTGAAGTGACTGGTGGAAACACCATATATTTT
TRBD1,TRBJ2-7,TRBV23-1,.,CASSQSGQGSYEQYF,TGCGCCAGCAGTCAATCGGGACAGGGCTCCTACGAGCAGTACTTC
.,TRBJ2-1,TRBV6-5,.,CASSYGGRPNEQFF,TGTGCCAGCAGTTACGGGGGGAGACCCAATGAGCAGTTCTTC
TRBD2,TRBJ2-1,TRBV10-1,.,CASSLLAGSYNEQFF,TGCGCCAGCAGTTTACTAGCGGGGTCCTACAATGAGCAGTTCTTC
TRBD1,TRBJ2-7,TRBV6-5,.,CASSRDSLSSYEQYF,TGTGCCAGCAGCAGGGACAGCCTGAGCTCCTACGAGCAGTACTTC
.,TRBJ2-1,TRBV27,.,CASSLEGTGVYNEQFF,TGTGCCAGCAGTTTGGAGGGGACTGGGGTTTACAATGAGCAGTTCTTC
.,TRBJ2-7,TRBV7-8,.,CASSFDRRRDEQYF,TGTGCCAGCAGCTTCGACAGGAGGCGGGACGAGCAGTACTTC
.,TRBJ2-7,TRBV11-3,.,CASRRTYEQYF,TGTGCCAGCCGGAGGACCTACGAGCAGTACTTC
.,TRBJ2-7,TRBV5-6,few,CASSPGSTYEQYF,TGTGCCAGCAGCCCAGGATCAACCTACGAGCAGTACTTC